This T cell receptor (beta chain) was obtained from a study of T cell clones after liver transplantation. Profiling relied on immunoSEQ multiplex PCR, and the TCRdb table lists in-frame clones only, not all of them. This repertoire shows 50,000 or so clones, 65% to 80% found once; its top ten account for about a tenth. The input for sequencing was CD4+ T cells from blood, taken 54 months after liver transplant. The receptor's source is a human patient who received a liver transplant. Some T cells may be transferred from the graft donor.

The CDR3 DNA sequence: TGTGCCAGCAGCTTGGCAGGTCCTACCTCGAACACTGAAGCTTTCTTT. This gives the protein CASSLAGPTSNTEAFF. V gene TRBV11-3 combines with J gene TRBJ2-2; D unresolved. The J call may be in error: the DNA end matches TRBJ1-1 better. This CDR3 is built from 16 residues. Germline loops: CDR1 SGHNT, CDR2 YENEEA.